The 30 T cell receptor beta chains in this list originate from one sample, sequenced in a study of sequential checkpoint blockade in melanoma. Treatment defined: randomized to nivolumab then ipilimumab (arm A) or the reverse (arm B). The assay was immunoSEQ multiplex PCR, and TCRdb's table has in-frame clones only and misses some. This table holds 20,000 to 25,000 clones, around 27% found once. Sequenced material: tumor tissue (inferred from file names), taken from a patient given nivolumab and ipilimumab in sequence. The receptors were gathered from a human donor with melanoma.

CDR3 DNA: TGTGCCAGCAGCGTGGAGGGAAGCACAGATACGCAGTATTTT. Translation gives CASSVEGSTDTQYF. The chain carries TRBV9 and TRBJ2-3; D may be TRBD2 (6 bases). Per the germline V gene, CDR1 is SGDLS and CDR2 is YYNGEE. The germline V and J ends were trimmed by 2 bases and 0 bases, with 7 bases remaining between them. This CDR3 comprises 14 residues.

This clone was seen more than once but under ten times. J is TRBJ2-5 and V is TRBV9; D may match TRBD1 or TRBD2 (6 bases each). Trimming cost V 4 bases and J 5 bases, with 18 bases left between them. This CDR3 is built from 15 residues. Germline-derived CDR1 and CDR2 are SGDLS and YYNGEE. CDR3 region: CASSLQGRPVETQYF. In DNA form, the CDR3 reads TGTGCCAGCAGCCTTCAGGGGAGGCCGGTGGAGACCCAGTACTTC.

The chain links TRBV5-1 to TRBJ2-1, with 12 bases identical to TRBD2. Trimming at V came to 8 bases and at J to 6 bases, leaving 18 bases not matched to a gene. This CDR3 has 18 residues. Germline V CDR1 and CDR2: SGHRS, YFSETQ. CDR3 amino acids: CASTQYRLAGEHINEQFF. CDR3 bases: TGCGCCAGTACCCAATATCGACTAGCGGGGGAACATATCAATGAGCAGTTCTTC.

This chain uses TRBV5-1 with TRBJ2-7; 9 nucleotides match TRBD2. Germline CDR1 and CDR2: SGHRS and YFSETQ. V lost 3 bases and J lost 0; bases outside the gene matches: 10. There are 17 residues in the CDR3. CDR3 sequence reads: CASSSAPYSGSSYEQYF. In DNA form, the CDR3 reads TGCGCCAGCAGCTCGGCACCCTATAGCGGGAGCTCCTACGAGCAGTACTTC. Complete variable domain (other parts from reference TRBV5-1 and TRBJ2-7): KAGVTQTPRYLIKTRGQQVTLSCSPISGHRSVSWYQQTPGQGLQFLFEYFSETQRNKGNFPGRFSGRQFSNSRSEMNVSTLELGDSALYLCASSSAPYSGSSYEQYFGPGTRLTVT.

This clone was seen more than once but under ten times. V gene TRBV28 combines with J gene TRBJ2-1; 7 bases are shared with TRBD1. Losses at the gene ends were 8 bases for V and 5 bases for J; bases not matched to a gene: 12. Germline values: CDR1 MDHEN, CDR2 SYDVKM. The CDR3 spans 15 residues. The CDR3 coding sequence is TGTGCCAGCTGCCTGGGACAGACTCCCAACAATGAGCAGTTCTTC. It specifies CASCLGQTPNNEQFF.

This chain links TRBV18 with TRBJ1-1, with D perhaps TRBD1 (5 bases). The CDR3 is 14 amino acids. Germline CDR1 reads KGHSH; CDR2 reads LQKENI. The V end was cut by 2 bases, the J end by 7 bases, with 14 bases between. CDR3 DNA: TGTGCCAGCTCACCAGACAATGGGGACGTTGAAGCTTTCTTT. Residues: CASSPDNGDVEAFF.

J is TRBJ2-2 and V is TRBV19; possibly TRBD1 for D (6 bases). Germline-derived CDR1 and CDR2 are LNHDA and SQIVND (reference sequence). The CDR3 runs 17 residues. The V gene lost 6 bases and the J gene lost 5 bases, with 22 bases spanning the gap. In nucleotides, the CDR3 is TGTGCCAGTAGCTTTAGTCCCCACTCACAGGGAACCGGGGAGCTGTTTTTT. Its translation is CASSFSPHSQGTGELFF. Drawing the rest from reference TRBV19 and TRBJ2-2, the complete variable domain is DGGITQSPKYLFRKEGQNVTLSCEQNLNHDAMYWYRQDPGQGLRLIYYSQIVNDFQKGDIAEGYSVSREKKESFPLTVTSAQKNPTAFYLCASSFSPHSQGTGELFFGEGSRLTVL.

In its sample, this clone was seen once. V gene TRBV5-1 combines with J gene TRBJ2-3; the match to TRBD2 covers 10 bases. Germline CDR1 SGHRS, CDR2 YFSETQ. CDR3 size: 15 residues. Germline trimming cut 6 bases from V and 6 bases from J; bases unmatched to any gene: 10. For the CDR3, the DNA is TGCGCCAGCAAACTAGCGGGAAGTAGCGTGGATACGCAGTATTTT. Amino acid sequence: CASKLAGSSVDTQYF.

V usage is TRBV9 and J usage is TRBJ1-1, with 7 bases matching TRBD1. J lost 5 bases, V lost 3 bases, and 4 bases had no gene match. The CDR3 length is 13 residues. CDR1 is SGDLS and CDR2 is YYNGEE in the germline V gene. The CDR3 loop reads CASSGDSRTEAFF. CDR3 DNA sequence: TGTGCCAGCAGCGGGGACAGTCGGACTGAAGCTTTCTTT.

The table lists this clone with a few counts. This chain uses TRBV6-8 with TRBJ2-1, with TRBD1 matching over 7 bases. This CDR3 region has 16 residues. Germline V gene data show CDR1 as MNHGY and CDR2 as SAAAGT. The V and J ends lost 5 bases and 0 bases, in that order; junction bases with no gene match: 7. CDR3 amino acids: CASSKGAGNSYNEQFF. CDR3 sequence (DNA): TGTGCCAGCAGTAAGGGGGCCGGCAACTCCTACAATGAGCAGTTCTTC.

DNA for the CDR3: TGCGCCAGCAGCAGGGACGGTGGGAACTATGGCTACACCTTC. As protein: CASSRDGGNYGYTF. V usage is TRBV5-1 and J usage is TRBJ1-2, with D possibly matching TRBD1 (5 bases). The CDR3 spans 14 residues. Trimming stripped 4 bases from V and 2 bases from J, with 12 bases between. Germline values: CDR1 SGHRS, CDR2 YFSETQ.

Only a few counts were recorded for this clone. The CDR3 loop is CASSVTPGDAGELFF. For the CDR3, the DNA is TGTGCCAGCAGCGTAACCCCGGGAGACGCCGGGGAGCTGTTTTTT. The chain employs TRBV9 and TRBJ2-2, with TRBD2 as a possible D gene (6 bases). CDR1 is SGDLS, CDR2 YYNGEE, per germline. Trimming shortened V by 1 base and J by 6 bases, and 13 bases separated the two germline ends. The CDR3 covers 15 residues.

The chain recombines TRBV28 with TRBJ1-1; 7 positions match TRBD1. Germline V gene data show CDR1 as MDHEN and CDR2 as SYDVKM. With V trimmed by 7 bases and J by 7 bases, 9 bases remained unmatched. The CDR3 has 13 amino acids. The CDR3 DNA sequence: TGTGCCAGCACCGTACAGGGGACCGGTGAAGCTTTCTTT. Amino acids: CASTVQGTGEAFF.

This clone was observed a few times. The chain recombines TRBV28 with TRBJ2-7, with 12 bases identical to TRBD1. Per the germline V gene, CDR1 is MDHEN and CDR2 is SYDVKM. The CDR3 runs to 19 residues. V dropped 8 bases and J dropped 0; count of bases not matched to a gene: 17. CDR3 DNA: TGTGCCAGCGGCAATCTTCCGGGACAGGGGGCGACGAGCTCCTACGAGCAGTACTTC. This codes for CASGNLPGQGATSSYEQYF.

V usage is TRBV7-6 and J usage is TRBJ2-7; D perhaps matches TRBD2 (7 bases). The CDR3 contains 16 residues. Trimming removed 5 bases at V and 3 bases at J, with 20 bases between. Germline CDR1 SGHVS, CDR2 FNYEAQ. The CDR3 nucleotides are TGTGCCAGCAGCACTAAGGCGGGGGCAATGGTCTACGAGCAGTACTTC. This sequence encodes CASSTKAGAMVYEQYF.

The V and J genes are TRBV23-1 and TRBJ1-1; D may be TRBD1 (5 bases). TRBV23-1 is sorted into the ORF group, with uncertain function. This CDR3 is 19 amino acids long. Trimming took 4 bases from V and 5 from J, leaving 29 bases between them. CDR3 in DNA: TGCGCCAGCAGTCCGGAATGGGGAGCAGGGCGATTAGAGGGGACTGAAGCTTTCTTT. Encoded protein: CASSPEWGAGRLEGTEAFF.

The rearrangement joins TRBV6-8 to TRBJ1-6; 7 bases are a match to TRBD1. The germline V gene encodes CDR1 MNHGY and CDR2 SAAAGT. J was trimmed by 11 bases and V by 7 bases; bases with no gene match: 11. The CDR3 is made up of 14 amino acids. CDR3 DNA sequence: TGTGCCAGCATAGACCAGGGGGTAAAAGCACCCCTCCACTTT. Translating it yields CASIDQGVKAPLHF.

This clone was counted a few times. The V call is TRBV6-7, the J call TRBJ1-2; TRBD1 is a possible D gene (6 bases). TRBV6-7 is an ORF, with its function uncertain. The CDR3 runs 14 residues. Deletions cut 6 bases from V and 4 bases from J, with 15 bases between. The CDR3 DNA reads as TGTGCCAGCAGACAGTCAGACAGGAGCTATGGCTACACCTTC. It is translated as CASRQSDRSYGYTF.

This clone is medium-sized. J is TRBJ1-1 and V is TRBV19, with unresolved D. V gave up 5 bases and J gave up 0 bases, with 7 bases separating them. This CDR3 is 13 amino acids long. The germline V gene has CDR1 LNHDA and CDR2 SQIVND (reference sequence). This chain's CDR3 is CASSPGLNTEAFF. For the CDR3, the DNA is TGTGCCAGTAGTCCAGGACTGAACACTGAAGCTTTCTTT.

This clone was observed a handful of times. The gene calls are TRBV9 and TRBJ2-3; 8 bases match TRBD2. CDR1 and CDR2 (germline): SGDLS, YYNGEE. CDR3 size: 15 residues. The ends lost 8 bases at V and 6 bases at J; junction bases unmatched: 14. This chain's CDR3 is CASTGGGPLGDTQYF. DNA for the CDR3: TGTGCCAGTACTGGCGGGGGGCCCTTGGGGGATACGCAGTATTTT.

This chain uses TRBV7-5 with TRBJ1-2; the table's D gene call, TRBD1, was not cross checked with the DNA. TRBV7-5 constitutes a pseudogene. The CDR3 sequence is 15 residues long. CDR3 coding DNA: TGTGCTGCTCGAGAATCCGGACAGGGGAACTATGGCTACACCTTC. It encodes CAARESGQGNYGYTF.

The sample holds a few counts of this clone. The chain is built from TRBV4-1 and TRBJ1-4; 7 bases map to TRBD1. The V segment lost 1 base and the J segment 8 bases; nucleotides outside the gene matches: 4. There are 14 residues in the CDR3. Germline loops: CDR1 MGHRA, CDR2 YSYEKL. CDR3 sequence reads: CASSQADRVEKLFF. The CDR3 bases are TGCGCCAGCAGCCAAGCCGACAGGGTGGAAAAACTGTTTTTT.

The chain joins TRBV5-1 to TRBJ1-2; 7 bases match TRBD1. The trim removed 4 bases at V and 8 bases at J, leaving 11 bases unmatched. CDR1 and CDR2 from the germline V gene are SGHRS and YFSETQ. This CDR3 spans 14 amino acids. The CDR3 coding sequence is TGCGCCAGCAGCCCGGGAGGGTCCAGGGGGGGCTACACCTTC. Its translation is CASSPGGSRGGYTF.

The chain is built from TRBV11-3 and TRBJ2-3; D is unresolved. The CDR3 has 14 residues. Germline assignment: CDR1 SGHNT and CDR2 YENEEA. The ends were cut back, 1 base at V and 2 bases at J, with 7 bases in the middle. The CDR3 coding sequence is TGTGCCAGCAGCTTAGGGGCCATCACAGATACGCAGTATTTT. It encodes CASSLGAITDTQYF.

This clone has more than one count but fewer than ten. In DNA form, the CDR3 reads TGTGCCAGCTCACCGGGGCAGGATGAGCAGTTCTTC. It specifies CASSPGQDEQFF. The chain recombines TRBV18 with TRBJ2-1; possible D gene TRBD1, 5 bases. The CDR3 is 12 amino acids. The V end was cut by 3 bases, the J end by 8 bases, with 8 bases between. Per the germline V gene, CDR1 is KGHSH and CDR2 is LQKENI.

In this sample, this clone is medium-sized. The rearrangement uses TRBV9 and TRBJ2-3; D not resolved. Trimming left V 4 bases short and J 6 bases short, with 12 bases between. The CDR3 is 13 amino acids. CDR1 is SGDLS and CDR2 is YYNGEE in the germline V gene. CDR3 nucleotide sequence: TGTGCCAGCAGCCTTACTGGGTGGGATACGCAGTATTTT. It is translated as CASSLTGWDTQYF.

This clone has a handful of counts. The chain uses TRBV6-8 and TRBJ2-2; D perhaps matches TRBD1 (6 bases). Germline V gives CDR1 MNHGY, CDR2 SAAAGT. The CDR3 loop spans 15 amino acids. Trimming pared 4 bases from V and 5 bases from J, leaving 14 bases between. The chain's CDR3 is CASSFGNRVTGELFF. CDR3 nucleotides: TGTGCCAGCAGTTTCGGGAACAGGGTTACCGGGGAGCTGTTTTTT.

This clone was seen more than once but under ten times. The chain uses TRBV6-8 and TRBJ1-1; possibly TRBD1 for D (5 bases). Trimming took off 6 bases at V and 4 bases at J, with 15 bases between the two ends. CDR1 and CDR2 (germline): MNHGY, SAAAGT. This CDR3 has 14 residues. The CDR3 bases are TGTGCCAGCAGACTTGACAGTATCTCCACTGAAGCTTTCTTT. This translates into CASRLDSISTEAFF.

CDR3 bases: TGTGCCAGCAGCCCCCTCGGGGGCGCGAGCTCTGGAAACACCATATATTTT. It codes for CASSPLGGASSGNTIYF. The rearrangement uses TRBV14 and TRBJ1-3, with a possible D match to TRBD1 (6 bases). The CDR3 length is 17 residues. Trimming shortened V by 4 bases and J by 0 bases, and 16 bases separated the two germline ends. Per the germline V gene, CDR1 is SGHDN and CDR2 is FVKESK. The full variable domain, rest sourced from reference TRBV14 and TRBJ1-3, is EAGVTQFPSHSVIEKGQTVTLRCDPISGHDNLYWYRRVMGKEIKFLLHFVKESKQDESGMPNNRFLAERTGGTYSTLKVQPAELEDSGVYFCASSPLGGASSGNTIYFGEGSWLTVV.

The table lists this clone with a few counts. V and J are TRBV11-3 and TRBJ1-3, with TRBD1 identical over 8 bases. CDR3 length: 15 amino acids. Germline CDR1 reads SGHNT; CDR2 reads YENEEA. With 8 bases clipped from V and 0 bases from J, the junction kept 6 bases outside the gene matches. Here the CDR3 DNA reads TGTGCCAGCGGCCCTACAGGGGGCTCTGGAAACACCATATATTTT. Translating it yields CASGPTGGSGNTIYF.